This entry lists 21 T cell receptor beta chains sequenced from one sample in a study of T cells after yellow fever vaccination (dated by TCRdb to the late 2010s). Explained via the paper, the treatment or condition label denotes: live attenuated yellow fever vaccine strain. The library was made by 5' RACE. The sequencing machine was an Illumina HiSeq 2500. TCRdb trimmed public reads at Q25 via fastp, called clones via MiXCR and kept in-frame beta chains. Entries are consolidated by CDR3 protein sequence, retaining the most common genes and DNA. This sample has 500,000 to 650,000 distinct CDR3 sequences in its table, and roughly 14% of those were observed once. Over 13% of the sample is in the top ten clones. The sequencing used PBMCs, collected on the day of the yellow fever booster vaccination. The receptor source for this set is a man younger than 40 who received the YFV17D yellow fever vaccine.

The chain uses TRBV7-2 and TRBJ2-5; 8 bases are shared with TRBD2. The V gene's germline CDR1 is SGHTA and CDR2 FQGNSA. The CDR3 has 16 amino acids. The J segment lost 2 bases and the V segment lost 1 base, leaving 6 bases of the junction unmatched. CDR3 protein: CASSLVATSGQETQYF. In DNA, the CDR3 is TGTGCCAGCAGCTTAGTGGCAACTAGCGGTCAAGAGACCCAGTACTTC. The entire variable domain, with the rest obtained from reference TRBV7-2 and TRBJ2-5, is as follows: GAGVSQSPSNKVTEKGKDVELRCDPISGHTALYWYRQSLGQGLEFLIYFQGNSAPDKSGLPSDRFSAERTGGSVSTLTIQRTQQEDSAVYLCASSLVATSGQETQYFGPGTRLLVL.

This clonotype was detected a few times. The V call is TRBV3-1, the J call TRBJ2-7; 11 bases are a match to TRBD2. This CDR3 has 20 residues. Germline lookup yields CDR1 LGHDT and CDR2 YNNKEL (reference sequence). J lost 2 bases, V lost 1 base, and 16 bases had no gene match. Here the CDR3 DNA reads TGTGCCAGCAGCCAAGGCCCCCTATATAGCGGGAGGGCCGGGACCTACGAGCAGTACTTC. Amino acids: CASSQGPLYSGRAGTYEQYF.

This clonotype has a handful of counts. The gene calls are TRBV5-1 and TRBJ2-5; D is unclear. V dropped 2 bases and J dropped 7 bases, with 9 bases sitting between them. The CDR3 runs to 12 residues. CDR1 is SGHRS, CDR2 YFSETQ, per germline. The CDR3 sequence: CASSFDMGTQYF. In DNA form, the CDR3 reads TGCGCCAGCAGCTTTGATATGGGGACCCAGTACTTC.

This clonotype showed up just a few times. This chain joins TRBV7-9 and TRBJ1-6, with 7 bases that match TRBD1. The V segment lost 0 bases and the J segment 15 bases; nucleotides outside the gene matches: 2. CDR1 is SEHNR, CDR2 FQNEAQ, per germline (reference sequence). CDR3 length: 12 residues. The DNA for the CDR3 is TGTGCCAGCAGCTTAGCGAGGGGGCACCTCCACTTT. Translated: CASSLARGHLHF.

The V call is TRBV12-3 or TRBV12-4, the J call TRBJ2-1; weak D call: TRBD1 (6 bases). V lost 1 base to trimming and J lost 6 bases, with 19 bases between them. This CDR3 contains 17 residues. The CDR3 DNA sequence: TGTGCCAGCAGTTTAGATGGGCCAGGGGCCGGGGTCAATGAGCAGTTCTTC. It is translated as CASSLDGPGAGVNEQFF.

The rearrangement links TRBV10-3 to TRBJ2-1; TRBD1 matches at 7 bases. The CDR3 covers 13 residues. Losses at the gene ends were 4 bases for V and 6 bases for J; bases not matched to a gene: 3. Germline V gives CDR1 ENHRY, CDR2 SYGVKD. The CDR3 DNA follows: TGTGCCATCAGTGGGACAGGCAGCAATGAGCAGTTCTTC. Translated: CAISGTGSNEQFF.

This clonotype appeared a few times. The rearrangement joins TRBV6-1 to TRBJ2-7; the D is unclear. This CDR3 is 12 amino acids long. The V end was cut by 1 base, the J end by 5 bases, with 6 bases between. CDR1 MNHNS and CDR2 SASEGT come from the germline V gene. The CDR3 here is CASSEVNHEQYF. CDR3 coding DNA: TGTGCCAGCAGTGAAGTTAACCACGAGCAGTACTTC.

This clonotype was recorded many times. The chain is built from TRBV18 and TRBJ2-7; D unclear. Trimming cost V 1 base and J 7 bases, with 8 bases left between them. The germline V gene encodes CDR1 KGHSH and CDR2 LQKENI. This CDR3 contains 12 residues. CDR3 region: CASSPHGQEQYF. In DNA, the CDR3 is TGTGCCAGCTCACCACACGGGCAGGAGCAGTACTTC.

Only a few counts were recorded for this clonotype. This chain connects TRBV11-2 to TRBJ2-3; 14 bases fit TRBD2. Germline-derived CDR1 and CDR2 are SGHAT and FQNNGV. J gave up 1 base and V 5 bases, and 8 bases lay outside the gene matches. The CDR3 is 18 amino acids. CDR3 sequence: CASSPGLAGGSGTDTQYF. As DNA, the CDR3 is TGTGCCAGCAGCCCAGGACTAGCGGGAGGATCGGGCACAGATACGCAGTATTTT.

This clonotype was seen a handful of times. The gene calls are TRBV7-2 and TRBJ2-2; D gene uncertain. With 1 base removed from V and 7 bases from J, the gap between germline ends came to 7 bases. This CDR3 contains 13 residues. Germline values: CDR1 SGHTA, CDR2 FQGNSA. Here the CDR3 DNA reads TGTGCCAGCAGCTTAGGGTCAGGCGGGGAGCTGTTTTTT. Translated, it gives CASSLGSGGELFF.

This clonotype was counted between two and nine times. The chain recombines TRBV5-8 with TRBJ2-5; 11 bases match TRBD1. Germline CDR1 is SGHTS and CDR2 is YDEGEE. Trimming took 3 bases from V and 5 from J; bases not matched to a gene: 6. The CDR3 spans 15 residues. In nucleotides, the CDR3 is TGTGCCAGCAGCTCCGGGACAGGGGGACGGGAGACCCAGTACTTC. Translation gives CASSSGTGGRETQYF.

This clonotype was recorded a few times. The rearrangement uses TRBV6-6 and TRBJ2-7; D may be TRBD2 (5 bases). V was pared by 8 bases and J by 5 bases, with 13 bases between. CDR3 length: 12 residues. The germline CDR1 and CDR2 sequences are MNHNY and SVGAGI (reference sequence). The chain's CDR3 is CASGGPLHEQYF. The CDR3 DNA reads as TGTGCCAGCGGAGGCCCACTCCACGAGCAGTACTTC.

A note on this clonotype: One end of the junction fails to match germline, which may point to a read error. The chain combines TRBV11-2 with TRBJ2-1; 7 nucleotides line up with TRBD2. The CDR3 is 17 amino acids. CDR1 is SGHAT, CDR2 FQNNGV, per germline. The CDR3: CASILGPGLGPVNEQFF. The DNA of the CDR3 is TGTGCCAGCATCTTAGGCCCTGGACTAGGGCCTGTCAATGAGCAGTTCTTC. Complete variable domain (other parts from reference TRBV11-2 and TRBJ2-1): EAGVAQSPRYKIIEKRQSVAFWCNPISGHATLYWYQQILGQGPKLLIQFQNNGVVDDSQLPKDRFSAERLKGVDSTLKIQPAKLEDSAVYLCASILGPGLGPVNEQFFGPGTRLTVL.

The CDR3 sequence: CSAPPGRPTDTQYF. Written as DNA, the CDR3 is TGCAGTGCCCCCCCGGGGCGTCCCACAGATACGCAGTATTTT. The rearrangement joins TRBV20-1 to TRBJ2-3, with D possibly being TRBD1 or TRBD2 (5 bases each). In germline, CDR1 is DFQATT, CDR2 SNEGSKA (reference sequence). Trimming took off 6 bases at V and 2 bases at J, with 15 bases between the two ends. The CDR3 loop spans 14 amino acids.

This clonotype was observed a few times. The chain couples TRBV5-4 to TRBJ2-7; perhaps D is TRBD1 or TRBD2 (6 bases each). Germline lookup yields CDR1 SGHNT and CDR2 YYREEE (reference sequence). The germline V and J ends were trimmed by 4 bases and 7 bases, with 21 bases remaining between them. This CDR3 contains 15 residues. CDR3 loop: CASSRETGAGVEQYF. The CDR3 region has the DNA TGTGCCAGCAGCCGAGAAACGGGGGCGGGTGTAGAGCAGTACTTC.

This rearrangement joins TRBV9 to TRBJ2-3; D may be TRBD1 or TRBD2 (5 bases each). The CDR3 sequence is 13 residues long. V was shortened by 4 bases and J by 10 bases, with 16 bases between the two germline ends. Germline CDR1 SGDLS, CDR2 YYNGEE. In nucleotides, the CDR3 is TGTGCCAGCAGCACCCGGGACCCCCAGCCGCAGTATTTT. This codes for CASSTRDPQPQYF.

The J gene is TRBJ2-3, the V gene TRBV20-1; possibly TRBD1 for D (6 bases). The V gene's germline CDR1 is DFQATT and CDR2 SNEGSKA (reference sequence). The CDR3 spans 13 residues. V was cut by 1 base and J by 4 bases, with 9 bases left in between. CDR3 DNA: TGCAGTGCTAGAGTTCCAGGGGCAGATACGCAGTATTTT. This translates into CSARVPGADTQYF.

This clonotype occurred a few times. The V gene is TRBV5-1, the J gene TRBJ2-5; TRBD2 is a possible D gene (6 bases). This CDR3 contains 15 residues. With 4 bases removed from V and 2 bases from J, the gap between germline ends came to 15 bases. The germline CDR1 and CDR2 sequences are SGHRS and YFSETQ. The CDR3 loop is CASSPASVYQETQYF. CDR3 sequence (DNA): TGCGCCAGCAGCCCGGCTAGCGTGTATCAAGAGACCCAGTACTTC.

This clonotype was seen just once. This chain joins TRBV20-1 and TRBJ2-2, with D perhaps TRBD2 (6 bases). With 3 bases removed from V and 6 bases from J, the gap between germline ends came to 14 bases. CDR3 length equals 14 residues. The germline V gene encodes CDR1 DFQATT and CDR2 SNEGSKA (reference sequence). DNA for the CDR3: TGCAGTGCTAGCAGAGGAGGGCCGGCCGGGGAGCTGTTTTTT. Amino acids: CSASRGGPAGELFF.

The chain employs TRBV12-3 or TRBV12-4 and TRBJ2-1; 7 nucleotides align to TRBD1. The J segment lost 7 bases and the V segment lost 5 bases, leaving 8 bases of the junction unmatched. The CDR3 extends over 14 amino acids. The CDR3 coding sequence is TGTGCCAGCAGTCCGTCGGACAGGCTAAATGAGCAGTTCTTC. Encoded protein: CASSPSDRLNEQFF.

The chain recombines TRBV7-2 with TRBJ2-7; no clear D gene. Trimming shortened V by 4 bases and J by 2 bases, and 12 bases separated the two germline ends. The CDR3 spans 14 residues. The germline CDR1 and CDR2 sequences are SGHTA and FQGNSA. The CDR3 sequence is CASSSPNQAYEQYF. The CDR3, as DNA: TGTGCCAGCAGCTCACCCAACCAGGCCTACGAGCAGTACTTC.